This T cell receptor beta chain was sequenced during a study of preoperative IRX-2 immunotherapy in early breast cancer. This clone was seen a single time. Generated by immunoSEQ multiplex PCR, the TCRdb table keeps only in-frame clones and is missing some. The data show 35,000 to 50,000 clones, with about 95% seen just once and 1.5% to 2% held by the top ten. The CDR3 is made up of 15 amino acids. The J segment lost 7 bases and the V segment lost 4 bases, leaving 9 bases of the junction unmatched. Germline V gene lookup returns CDR1 MGHRA and CDR2 YSYEKL. Indicated treatment: preoperative locoregional IRX-2 cytokine immunotherapy. Samples came from a phase Ib trial of preoperative locoregional IRX-2 cytokine immunotherapy.

Here the sequenced sample was tumor tissue, taken after IRX-2 immunotherapy. This clonotype was sampled from a human donor with breast cancer. The chain couples TRBV4-1 to TRBJ2-3; TRBD2 matches at 9 bases. The CDR3 region is CASSPLAGGPYTQYF. CDR3 nucleotide sequence: TGCGCCAGCAGCCCCTTGGCGGGGGGGCCTTATACGCAGTATTTT.